One sample yielded the 30 T cell receptor beta chains listed below, sequenced in a study of control samples from healthy donors and cancer patients. Assay: immunoSEQ multiplex PCR; the TCRdb copy retains only in-frame clones and omits some. The sample has 100,000 to 150,000 clones; approximately 94% are singletons. Sequencing was carried out using blood. These receptors were collected from a man aged 25 to 40 in good health.

This clone has only one observation. The chain uses TRBV4-1 and TRBJ2-7, with TRBD2 matching 7 bases. Losses at the gene ends were 0 bases for V and 5 bases for J; bases not matched to a gene: 10. CDR1 and CDR2 (germline): MGHRA, YSYEKL. This CDR3 spans 16 amino acids. The CDR3 reads CASSQEGGVVFHEQYF. For the CDR3, the DNA is TGCGCCAGCAGCCAAGAGGGAGGGGTGGTATTCCACGAGCAGTACTTC.

The chain recombines TRBV11-2 with TRBJ2-3; 8 bases line up with TRBD2. Unmatched junction bases numbered 3, after V lost 5 bases and J lost 2 bases. Germline CDR1 is SGHAT and CDR2 is FQNNGV. The CDR3 sequence is 14 residues long. As DNA, the CDR3 is TGTGCCAGCAGCCTCGGGAGGGCCACAGATACGCAGTATTTT. It encodes CASSLGRATDTQYF.

The chain links TRBV19 to TRBJ2-1; 7 nucleotides agree with TRBD1. Germline V CDR1 and CDR2: LNHDA, SQIVND (reference sequence). This CDR3 is built from 14 residues. V was clipped by 9 bases and J by 2 bases; unmatched bases: 7. The CDR3: CASKTGDAYNEQFF. The DNA for the CDR3 is TGTGCCAGCAAAACAGGGGACGCCTACAATGAGCAGTTCTTC.

The CDR3 DNA reads as TGTGCCTGGAGCACAGCGGGGGGGTCCTACAATGAGCAGTTCTTC. The encoded protein is CAWSTAGGSYNEQFF. The chain recombines TRBV30 with TRBJ2-1; 10 bases map to TRBD2. With 3 bases clipped from V and 1 base from J, the junction kept 3 bases outside the gene matches. CDR1 is GTSNPN and CDR2 is SVGIG in the germline V gene (reference sequence). The CDR3 contains 15 residues.

The chain is built from TRBV12-3 or TRBV12-4 and TRBJ2-5; the D gene is possibly TRBD2 (5 bases). CDR3 length: 13 residues. V dropped 3 bases and J dropped 7 bases, with 12 bases sitting between them. The CDR3 DNA reads as TGTGCCAGCAGTTTCCCGGGGTCTGGGACCCAGTACTTC. Its protein product is CASSFPGSGTQYF.

V and J are TRBV27 and TRBJ1-6; D might be TRBD1 (5 bases). CDR1 and CDR2 (germline): MNHEY, SMNVEV (reference sequence). This CDR3 has 12 amino acids. V was cut by 5 bases and J by 11 bases, with 10 bases left in between. The CDR3 is CASSPRAPPLHF. CDR3 coding DNA: TGTGCCAGCAGTCCCAGGGCGCCACCCCTCCACTTT.

Remarks on this clone: This specimen includes other DNA sequences encoding the same CDR3. This chain uses TRBV3-1 (or the pseudogene TRBV3-2) with TRBJ2-1, with TRBD2 identical over 14 bases. CDR3 length: 15 residues. J gave up 7 bases and V 1 base, and 0 bases lay outside the gene matches. Per germline, CDR1 LGHDT and CDR2 YNNKEL (reference sequence). The CDR3, as DNA: TGTGCCAGCAGCCAAGGACTAGCGGGGGGGAATGAGCAGTTCTTC. Translating it yields CASSQGLAGGNEQFF.

The chain carries TRBV28 and TRBJ2-7; TRBD2 matches at 7 bases. The germline V gene has CDR1 MDHEN and CDR2 SYDVKM. J lost 6 bases, V lost 8 bases, and 10 bases had no gene match. The CDR3 is 13 residues long. The CDR3 DNA reads TGTGCCAGCTCGTGGGCGGGGGTTAGCGAGCAGTACTTC. This gives the protein CASSWAGVSEQYF.

V and J are TRBV7-8 and TRBJ1-1, with D possibly being TRBD1 (5 bases). V lost 1 base, J lost 11 bases, and 20 bases lay in between. Germline V gives CDR1 SGHVS, CDR2 FQNEAQ. This CDR3 has 15 residues. The CDR3 bases are TGTGCCAGCAGCTTAGTGACAGCTCCCCGGGTCGACGCTTTCTTT. This encodes CASSLVTAPRVDAFF.

This clone was recorded many times. The CDR3 spells CASSMTSGAYNEQFF. For the CDR3, the DNA is TGTGCCAGTAGTATGACTAGCGGGGCCTACAATGAGCAGTTCTTC. The chain joins TRBV19 to TRBJ2-1; 11 bases line up with TRBD2. The V gene end was trimmed by 3 bases and the J gene end by 2 bases; junction bases not matched to a gene: 0. This CDR3 is 15 amino acids long. Looked up from germline, CDR1 is LNHDA and CDR2 is SQIVND (reference sequence). Variable domain in full (rest from reference TRBV19 and TRBJ2-1): DGGITQSPKYLFRKEGQNVTLSCEQNLNHDAMYWYRQDPGQGLRLIYYSQIVNDFQKGDIAEGYSVSREKKESFPLTVTSAQKNPTAFYLCASSMTSGAYNEQFFGPGTRLTVL.

In nucleotides, the CDR3 is TGCGCCAGCAGCGCACAGGGGGCCGGTGGCTACACCTTC. Protein product: CASSAQGAGGYTF. The chain carries TRBV4-3 and TRBJ1-2, with TRBD1 matching 9 bases. The CDR3 runs to 13 residues. Losses at the gene ends were 5 bases for V and 7 bases for J; bases not matched to a gene: 5. Per the germline V gene, CDR1 is LGHNA and CDR2 is YSLEER.

About this clone: The same CDR3 is also encoded by other DNA sequences in this sample. The gene calls are TRBV9 and TRBJ1-6; D gene ambiguous. The V end was cut by 3 bases, the J end by 7 bases, with 5 bases between. CDR1 is SGDLS, CDR2 YYNGEE, per germline. This CDR3 spans 12 amino acids. The CDR3 nucleotides are TGTGCCAGCAGCGGCGTAAATTCACCCCTCCACTTT. Its protein product is CASSGVNSPLHF. Based on the CDR3 plus reference TRBV9 and TRBJ1-6, the full variable domain is DSGVTQTPKHLITATGQRVTLRCSPRSGDLSVYWYQQSLDQGLQFLIQYYNGEERAKGNILERFSAQQFPDLHSELNLSSLELGDSALYFCASSGVNSPLHFGNGTRLTVT.

The rearrangement joins TRBV29-1 to TRBJ1-2; D uncertain. Germline values: CDR1 SQVTM, CDR2 ANQGSEA. CDR3 length: 12 residues. Trimming stripped 3 bases from V and 7 bases from J, with 12 bases between. This CDR3 reads CSVDSLGSGYTF. As DNA, the CDR3 is TGCAGCGTTGACTCCCTCGGCAGTGGCTACACCTTC.

This clone was seen once. The V and J genes are TRBV6-2 or TRBV6-3 and TRBJ1-2, with no clear D. The germline V gene encodes CDR1 MNHEY and CDR2 SVGEGT. The CDR3 extends over 15 amino acids. V lost 6 bases, J lost 4 bases, and 18 bases lay in between. CDR3 DNA: TGTGCCAGCAGACCTTCCACGGGCCTGAGCTATGGCTACACCTTC. Encoded protein: CASRPSTGLSYGYTF.

The chain couples TRBV2 to TRBJ2-3, with D uncertain. V lost 3 bases to trimming and J lost 2 bases, with 9 bases between them. The length of the CDR3 is 14 residues. The germline V gene has CDR1 SNHLY and CDR2 FYNNEI. This CDR3 is CASSDIIHTDTQYF. DNA of the CDR3: TGTGCCAGCAGTGACATCATCCACACAGATACGCAGTATTTT.

CDR3 residues: CAWSWKVNSPLHF. The CDR3, as DNA: TGTGCCTGGAGTTGGAAAGTTAATTCACCCCTCCACTTT. This sequence joins TRBV30 and TRBJ1-6; D unresolved. V lost 2 bases, J lost 6 bases, and 8 bases lay in between. The V gene's germline CDR1 is GTSNPN and CDR2 SVGIG (reference sequence). This CDR3 has 13 amino acids.

The chain couples TRBV15 to TRBJ2-4; D is possibly TRBD1 (5 bases). The CDR3 is made up of 16 amino acids. The V end lost 5 bases, the J end lost 0 bases, and 14 bases lay between the germline ends. Germline CDR1 and CDR2: LNHNV and YYDKDF (reference sequence). The CDR3 sequence is CATSPPAGQAKNIQYF. The CDR3 coding sequence is TGTGCCACCAGCCCGCCCGCAGGGCAAGCCAAAAACATTCAGTACTTC.

The rearrangement uses TRBV7-3 and TRBJ2-1; D is unresolved. The germline V gene has CDR1 SGHTA and CDR2 FQGTGA. The ends were cut back, 2 bases at V and 2 bases at J, with 10 bases in the middle. The CDR3 extends over 15 amino acids. DNA of the CDR3: TGTGCCAGCAGCTTACAAGGGTCGCCCTACAATGAGCAGTTCTTC. This sequence encodes CASSLQGSPYNEQFF.

This chain links TRBV19 with TRBJ1-5; a possible D gene is TRBD1 (6 bases). This CDR3 has 13 residues. CDR1 is LNHDA, CDR2 SQIVND, per germline (reference sequence). The germline V and J ends were trimmed by 4 bases and 3 bases, with 7 bases remaining between them. CDR3 bases: TGTGCCAGTAGTAAGGGGGACAATCAGCCCCAGCATTTT. It encodes CASSKGDNQPQHF.

V gene TRBV11-2 combines with J gene TRBJ2-1, with D maybe TRBD1 (5 bases). This CDR3 has 13 amino acids. Trimming shortened V by 2 bases and J by 8 bases, and 10 bases separated the two germline ends. Germline V gene lookup returns CDR1 SGHAT and CDR2 FQNNGV. DNA of the CDR3: TGTGCCAGCAGCTTATATCCAGGGTATGAGCAGTTCTTC. Translated, it gives CASSLYPGYEQFF.

The chain is built from TRBV30 and TRBJ1-1, with TRBD1 matching over 7 bases. The CDR3 is 14 residues long. Trimming took 2 bases from V and 10 from J; bases not matched to a gene: 13. Germline assignment: CDR1 GTSNPN and CDR2 SVGIG (reference sequence). CDR3 loop: CAWSIDRVEWGAFF. The CDR3 nucleotides are TGTGCCTGGAGTATAGACAGGGTGGAGTGGGGAGCTTTCTTT.

The J gene is TRBJ1-5, the V gene TRBV2; 8 bases map to TRBD1. The ends lost 4 bases at V and 0 bases at J; junction bases unmatched: 5. The CDR3 is 16 residues long. Germline V CDR1 and CDR2: SNHLY, FYNNEI. The CDR3 DNA is TGTGCCAGCAGTGGTCAGGGGGCCGATAGCAATCAGCCCCAGCATTTT. It codes for CASSGQGADSNQPQHF.

This chain uses TRBV24-1 with TRBJ2-2; maybe TRBD2 (5 bases). CDR1 KGHDR and CDR2 SFDVKD come from the germline V gene. The CDR3 sequence is 16 residues long. V was trimmed by 2 bases and J by 7 bases, leaving 16 bases between them. CDR3 protein: CATSDSRIGRVGELFF. In DNA, the CDR3 is TGTGCCACCAGTGATTCTCGTATAGGGCGGGTCGGGGAGCTGTTTTTT.

V and J are TRBV20-1 and TRBJ1-3, with unresolved D. In germline, CDR1 is DFQATT, CDR2 SNEGSKA (reference sequence). This CDR3 has 15 amino acids. The ends were cut back, 3 bases at V and 0 bases at J, with 12 bases in the middle. The CDR3 is CSASPASISGNTIYF. The CDR3 DNA sequence: TGCAGTGCTAGTCCAGCATCTATCTCTGGAAACACCATATATTTT.

The chain employs TRBV9 and TRBJ2-3; D is unclear. This CDR3 comprises 15 residues. V was trimmed by 2 bases and J by 0 bases, leaving 10 bases between them. Germline CDR1 and CDR2: SGDLS and YYNGEE. The CDR3 is CASSVRPGSTDTQYF. CDR3 nucleotide sequence: TGTGCCAGCAGCGTCCGGCCAGGTAGCACAGATACGCAGTATTTT. The whole variable domain, remainder taken from reference TRBV9 and TRBJ2-3, is DSGVTQTPKHLITATGQRVTLRCSPRSGDLSVYWYQQSLDQGLQFLIQYYNGEERAKGNILERFSAQQFPDLHSELNLSSLELGDSALYFCASSVRPGSTDTQYFGPGTRLTVL.

V and J are TRBV6-5 and TRBJ1-1; tentative D call: TRBD1 (5 bases). Germline V gene data show CDR1 as MNHEY and CDR2 as SVGAGI. The CDR3 covers 12 residues. Trimming stripped 6 bases from V and 2 bases from J, with 7 bases between. The DNA of the CDR3 is TGTGCCAGCAGCGGGGACAACACTGAAGCTTTCTTT. This encodes CASSGDNTEAFF.

The rearrangement joins TRBV4-3 to TRBJ1-6, with D tentatively TRBD1 (6 bases). V lost 2 bases to trimming and J lost 7 bases, with 12 bases between them. The CDR3 runs to 15 residues. Per germline, CDR1 LGHNA and CDR2 YSLEER. CDR3 loop: CASSQRDTGNSPLHF. The CDR3 coding sequence is TGCGCCAGCAGCCAACGGGATACAGGGAATTCACCCCTCCACTTT.

The V gene is TRBV28, the J gene TRBJ1-3; TRBD1 matches 11 bases. This CDR3 comprises 14 residues. Germline assignment: CDR1 MDHEN and CDR2 SYDVKM. V was clipped by 5 bases and J by 5 bases; unmatched bases: 2. The chain's CDR3 is CASSRTGGRNTIYF. The CDR3 nucleotides read TGTGCCAGCAGTCGGACAGGGGGCCGAAACACCATATATTTT. Complete variable domain (other parts from reference TRBV28 and TRBJ1-3): DVKVTQSSRYLVKRTGEKVFLECVQDMDHENMFWYRQDPGLGLRLIYFSYDVKMKEKGDIPEGYSVSREKKERFSLILESASTNQTSMYLCASSRTGGRNTIYFGEGSWLTVV.

This clone was seen a single time. The chain is built from TRBV14 and TRBJ1-1; the D gene is possibly TRBD1 (5 bases). Trimming stripped 4 bases from V and 0 bases from J, with 12 bases between. Germline CDR1 is SGHDN and CDR2 is FVKESK. The CDR3 contains 15 residues. CDR3 nucleotide sequence: TGTGCCAGCAGCCTCCGCGCGGGGGTGAACACTGAAGCTTTCTTT. As protein: CASSLRAGVNTEAFF.

This CDR3 is CASSYVVGGPGETQYF. Here the CDR3 DNA reads TGTGCCAGCAGTTACGTTGTGGGGGGTCCGGGAGAGACCCAGTACTTC. The chain combines TRBV6-2 or TRBV6-3 with TRBJ2-5; weak D call: TRBD2 (6 bases). The V gene's germline CDR1 is MNHEY and CDR2 SVGEGT. CDR3 length: 16 residues. Trimming removed 2 bases at V and 4 bases at J, with 17 bases between.